This T cell receptor beta chain was retrieved from a study of T cells in Graves' hyperthyroidism and ophthalmopathy. On the study more broadly: Peripheral blood was collected at initial diagnosis, before any treatment. Study-level findings and limits: Using 13 V-J features, a model discriminated ophthalmopathy from stable hyperthyroidism. The model predicted ophthalmopathy a median around six months before onset.

Those patients with uncontrolled infection, other autoimmune disease, pregnancy or lactation were excluded. This clonotype has more than one count but fewer than ten. Its antigen is currently unknown. The germline V gene has CDR1 SGHRS and CDR2 YFSETQ. The CDR3 extends over 13 amino acids. V dropped 4 bases and J dropped 2 bases, with 9 bases sitting between them. Amplified TCR beta CDR3 regions derived from RNA transcripts. TCR CDR3 underwent first-round RT-PCR with the HTBI primer set. One entry per CDR3 protein results from TCRdb running MiXCR on the multiplex PCR reads. Here the sample spans approximately 380,000 distinct CDR3 sequences, roughly 19% being singletons.

J is TRBJ1-1 and V is TRBV5-1; no clear D gene. What was sequenced was blood. The receptor's source is a young woman with Graves' hyperthyroidism. CDR3 DNA sequence: TGCGCCAGCAGCCCGAAGGACAACACTGAAGCTTTCTTT. It specifies CASSPKDNTEAFF. Full variable domain (outside the CDR3, taken from reference TRBV5-1 and TRBJ1-1): KAGVTQTPRYLIKTRGQQVTLSCSPISGHRSVSWYQQTPGQGLQFLFEYFSETQRNKGNFPGRFSGRQFSNSRSEMNVSTLELGDSALYLCASSPKDNTEAFFGQGTRLTVV.